This TCR beta chain was retrieved from a study of T cell repertoires in cytomegalovirus infection. Study details: CMV epitopes, recently identified HLA-C-restricted and well-studied HLA-B-restricted, were used. Indicated by public TCR beta signatures were CMV infection and matching HLA type.

TCRdb independently ran MiXCR on the reads; one entry per CDR3 protein. The profile covers approximately 310,000 distinct CDR3 sequences, with 20% to 30% appearing a single time and about an eighth taken by the ten largest. Germline V gene lookup returns CDR1 MNHEY and CDR2 SVGEGT. This CDR3 has 14 residues. Trimming took off 5 bases at V and 3 bases at J, with 14 bases between the two ends. Whole-study results and caveats: Summed public TCR beta family frequency identified CMV carriers bearing the relevant HLA. The ex vivo response was dominated by HLA-C-restricted CMV-specific TCR beta clonotypes.

This clonotype was seen a few times. Its antigen is unknown. The sequence came from a human donor in good health (CMV status not recorded). Some clones in this sample may be carry-over from other donors' samples. Specimen: cultured PBMCs, collected from culture after CMV antigen stimulation. V is TRBV6-2 or TRBV6-3 and J is TRBJ2-7, with D uncertain. The CDR3: CASSNLLLNYEQYV. CDR3 nucleotide sequence: TGTGCCAGCAGTAACTTGCTGCTTAACTACGAGCAGTACGTC.